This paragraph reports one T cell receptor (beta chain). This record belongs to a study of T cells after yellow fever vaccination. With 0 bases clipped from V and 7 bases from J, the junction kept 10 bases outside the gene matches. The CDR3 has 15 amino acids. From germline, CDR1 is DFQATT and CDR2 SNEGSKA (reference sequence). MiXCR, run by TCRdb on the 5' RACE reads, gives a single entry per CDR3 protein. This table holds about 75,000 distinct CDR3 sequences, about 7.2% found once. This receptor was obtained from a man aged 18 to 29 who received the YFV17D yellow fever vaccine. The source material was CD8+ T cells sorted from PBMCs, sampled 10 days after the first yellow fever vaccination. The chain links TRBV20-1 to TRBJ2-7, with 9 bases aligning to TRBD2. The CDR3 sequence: CSARETRGGAGEQYV. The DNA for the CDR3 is TGCAGTGCTAGAGAAACCCGCGGGGGGGCGGGGGAGCAGTACGTC.